This T cell receptor beta chain was identified during a study of T-cell reconstitution after alpha-beta-depleted transplantation in children. Study outcomes and limitations: From newly produced T cells came most of the T-cell counts and diversity one year after transplant. At around two months after transplant, the alpha-beta T cells were reportedly derived from several hundred expanded clones that came from non-depleted graft cells. Recipient T cells and thymic progenitors that survived were the source of the high TCRbeta diversity seen at day 60 in some patients.

The CDR3 spans 15 residues. Germline CDR1 DFQATT, CDR2 SNEGSKA (reference sequence). V lost 0 bases, J lost 12 bases, and 24 bases lay in between. A note on this clonotype: The target antigen is unknown.

For TCRbeta, the library was prepared with unique molecular identifiers. TCRdb re-derived calls from the PCR reads in MiXCR, one entry per CDR3 protein. The sample contains around 490,000 distinct CDR3 sequences, about 10% of which appear only once. The rearrangement links TRBV20-1 to TRBJ2-7; D may be TRBD1 or TRBD2 (5 bases each). Sample: PBMCs, mostly from graft donor cells, taken 180 days after TCRalphabeta/CD19-depleted stem cell transplant. The clonotype originates from a female patient aged 2-9 years who had a stem cell transplant for aplastic anemia, so the T cells may come from the graft donor. CDR3 coding DNA: TGCAGTGCTAGAGATGGGGCCCCTTCGGCCAGCGGTCGGTACTTC. This gives the protein CSARDGAPSASGRYF.